A selection of T cell receptor beta chains follows, all from one sample in a study of blood T cell repertoires in COVID-19. TCRdb keeps only in-frame clones here, not all; method: immunoSEQ multiplex PCR. The data hold 400,000 or so clones, with more than 80% observed a single time. The sequencing input was PBMCs or T cells enriched from blood (not recorded which). These receptors were taken from a man aged 30 to 39 who had recovered from COVID-19. CDR3s include the opening cysteine and the closing phenylalanine or tryptophan. The D gene is left open where the match is weak. Clone size is shown for a subset of rows, as once, few, many or a class of expanded clone.

V gene	J gene	D gene	clone size	CDR3 protein	CDR3 DNA
TRBV5-5	TRBJ2-1	-	-	CASSYSSYNEQFF	TGTGCCAGCAGCTATTCTTCCTACAATGAGCAGTTCTTC
TRBV14	TRBJ2-3	-	-	CASSQQQGPDTQYF	TGTGCCAGCAGCCAACAACAGGGCCCAGATACGCAGTATTTT
TRBV7-9	TRBJ2-1	TRBD2	-	CASSYSGTRSNEQFF	TGTGCCAGCAGCTATTCCGGGACTAGATCCAATGAGCAGTTCTTC
TRBV4-1	TRBJ2-6	-	-	CASSQAKSGANVLTF	TGCGCCAGCAGCCAAGCAAAATCTGGGGCCAACGTCCTGACTTTC
TRBV9	TRBJ1-2	-	-	CASSAPGANYGYTF	TGTGCCAGCAGCGCCCCCGGAGCTAACTATGGCTACACCTTC
TRBV3-1/TRBV3-2	TRBJ2-5	TRBD2	-	CASEGLALQTQYF	TGTGCCAGCGAAGGACTAGCGTTACAGACCCAGTACTTC
TRBV21-1	TRBJ2-1	-	-	CASSKAIIAGAGIEQFF	TGTGCCAGCAGCAAAGCAATTATAGCGGGAGCAGGGATTGAGCAGTTCTTC
TRBV18	TRBJ1-5	-	-	CASSPPGKNQPQHF	TGTGCCAGCTCACCACCGGGCAAAAATCAGCCCCAGCATTTT
TRBV6-5	TRBJ1-3	TRBD1	once	CATTGTGRPGNTIYF	TGTGCCACCACCGGGACAGGGAGGCCTGGAAACACCATATATTTT
TRBV19	TRBJ1-3	TRBD1	-	CASSHRQGRDSGNTIYF	TGTGCCAGTAGTCACAGACAGGGTCGGGACTCTGGAAACACCATATATTTT
TRBV5-1	TRBJ1-6	-	-	CASSFDMTWRSRNNSPLHF	TGCGCCAGCAGCTTCGATATGACCTGGAGGTCTCGTAATAATTCACCCCTCCACTTT
TRBV13	TRBJ1-2	-	-	CASSSPRNYGYTF	TGTGCCAGCAGCTCCCCTAGAAACTATGGCTACACCTTC
TRBV2	TRBJ1-5	-	-	CASTGGLGNQPQHF	TGTGCCAGCACTGGGGGCCTGGGCAATCAGCCCCAGCATTTT
TRBV13	TRBJ1-2	-	-	CASSTLDRSFIYGYTF	TGTGCCAGCAGCACACTGGACAGAAGCTTCATCTATGGCTACACCTTC
TRBV5-1	TRBJ1-1	-	-	CASSLETGAEAFF	TGCGCCAGCAGCTTGGAGACCGGGGCTGAAGCTTTCTTT
TRBV18	TRBJ2-6	TRBD2	-	CASSPSGNAGANVLTF	TGTGCCAGCTCACCCAGCGGGAACGCTGGGGCCAACGTCCTGACTTTC
TRBV6-5	TRBJ2-7	-	-	CASSSYPGQDYEQYF	TGTGCCAGCAGTTCCTATCCGGGACAAGACTACGAGCAGTACTTC
TRBV7-3	TRBJ2-2	-	-	CASSLMVASSTGELFF	TGTGCCAGCAGCTTAATGGTAGCGAGCAGCACCGGGGAGCTGTTTTTT
TRBV19	TRBJ2-1	TRBD2	-	CASKKLADSSYNEQFF	TGTGCCAGTAAGAAGCTAGCGGATAGCTCCTACAATGAGCAGTTCTTC
TRBV7-9	TRBJ2-5	-	-	CASSLGTVGTQYF	TGTGCCAGCAGCTTAGGGACAGTGGGGACCCAGTACTTC
TRBV19	TRBJ2-3	TRBD2	-	CASSNSGSTDTQYF	TGTGCCAGTAGTAATAGCGGGAGCACAGATACGCAGTATTTT
TRBV7-9	TRBJ2-1	TRBD1	-	CASSSTDRAAFF	TGTGCCAGCAGCTCAACGGACAGGGCCGCGTTCTTC
TRBV28	TRBJ2-2	-	-	CASSLTGRSPGELFF	TGTGCCAGCAGTTTGACAGGGAGGAGCCCCGGGGAGCTGTTTTTT
TRBV10-3	TRBJ1-1	-	-	CAINGMSNTEAFF	TGTGCCATCAATGGCATGTCGAACACTGAAGCTTTCTTT
TRBV29-1	TRBJ2-1	TRBD2	once	CSVGGGSLLNEQFF	TGCAGCGTTGGAGGCGGGAGTCTACTTAATGAGCAGTTCTTC
TRBV28	TRBJ1-2	-	-	CASRPGQRNYGYTF	TGTGCCAGCAGGCCAGGACAGCGTAACTATGGCTACACCTTC
TRBV14	TRBJ1-3	-	once	CASSHLRGSLPSSGNTIYF	TGTGCCAGCAGCCACCTCAGAGGAAGCCTACCGAGCTCTGGAAACACCATATATTTT
TRBV2	TRBJ2-3	-	-	CASRQGYTQYF	TGTGCCAGCAGGCAGGGCTATACGCAGTATTTT
TRBV4-1	TRBJ2-3	TRBD2	-	CASSRTSGPLDTQYF	TGCGCCAGCAGTCGAACTAGCGGCCCATTAGATACGCAGTATTTT
TRBV7-2	TRBJ2-4	-	-	CASSLQTRANDIQYF	TGTGCCAGCAGCTTACAGACACGAGCCAACGACATTCAGTACTTC
TRBV12-5	TRBJ1-4	TRBD1	-	CASGRDRGSFEKLFF	TGTGCTAGTGGAAGGGACAGGGGGTCGTTTGAAAAACTGTTTTTT
TRBV6-5	TRBJ2-5	TRBD1	-	CASSYWGQGEQETQYF	TGTGCCAGCAGTTACTGGGGACAGGGAGAACAAGAGACCCAGTACTTC
TRBV12-5	TRBJ2-2	-	-	CASGLVLGVWGTGELFF	TGTGCTAGTGGTTTGGTACTCGGGGTCTGGGGCACCGGGGAGCTGTTTTTT
TRBV7-9	TRBJ1-2	TRBD1	-	CASSLLPGQRYGYTF	TGTGCCAGCAGCTTATTACCGGGACAGCGCTATGGCTACACCTTC
TRBV7-9	TRBJ1-1	-	-	CASSPPGGVNTEAFF	TGTGCCAGCAGCCCCCCGGGGGGGGTGAACACTGAAGCTTTCTTT
TRBV5-1	TRBJ1-1	TRBD1	-	CASSLGTGPTEAFF	TGCGCCAGCAGCCTAGGGACAGGGCCTACTGAAGCTTTCTTT
TRBV5-1	TRBJ1-1	-	-	CASSPSGSLGLTEAFF	TGCGCCAGCAGCCCCAGTGGCAGCCTGGGGCTCACTGAAGCTTTCTTT
TRBV7-9	TRBJ2-7	-	-	CASRRTTPYEQYF	TGTGCCAGCAGGAGGACTACCCCCTACGAGCAGTACTTC
TRBV27	TRBJ2-1	-	-	CASRDFSYNEQFF	TGTGCCAGCAGGGACTTCTCCTACAATGAGCAGTTCTTC
TRBV6-6	TRBJ2-5	-	-	CASRAGGRSGETQYF	TGTGCCAGCAGGGCAGGAGGCAGGTCTGGCGAGACCCAGTACTTC
TRBV5-5	TRBJ1-1	-	once	CASSYTYTGLNTEAFF	TGTGCCAGCAGCTATACCTATACAGGGCTGAACACTGAAGCTTTCTTT
TRBV28	TRBJ1-2	-	-	CASSFRGAYGYTF	TGTGCCAGCAGTTTTCGGGGGGCGTATGGCTACACCTTC